These T cell receptor beta chains were read from a single sample in a study of CD8 T cells in Susac syndrome. TCRdb reprocessed the immunoSEQ multiplex PCR reads with MiXCR, giving one entry per CDR3 protein. The profile shows around 300,000 distinct CDR3 sequences, 85% of them singletons. What was sequenced was CD8+ T cells from PBMCs. Receptors originate from a human donor with multiple sclerosis. CDR3s include the opening cysteine and the closing phenylalanine or tryptophan. D genes are given only for firm matches. The listing skips clone size in some rows; elsewhere it reads once, few, many or a size class.

j_call clone_size v_call d_call cdr3_aa cdr3_nt
TRBJ1-4 . TRBV28 . CASSSLDTLGKTNEKLFF TGTGCCAGCAGTTCCTTAGATACCTTGGGGAAGACTAATGAAAAACTGTTTTTT
TRBJ2-5 . TRBV10-3 . CAISVVHGSRAQYF TGTGCCATCAGTGTGGTACACGGGAGCCGAGCCCAGTACTTC
TRBJ2-7 . TRBV19 . CASSMSGGTYYEQYF TGTGCCAGTAGTATGTCAGGCGGGACTTACTACGAGCAGTACTTC
TRBJ2-5 . TRBV20-1 . CSVTDQGQETQYF TGCAGTGTCACGGATCAGGGCCAAGAGACCCAGTACTTC
TRBJ2-1 once TRBV7-9 . CASSLERGNEQFF TGTGCCAGCAGCTTAGAGAGGGGTAATGAGCAGTTCTTC
TRBJ1-5 . TRBV28 TRBD1 CASSLGSRGGIGQPQHF TGTGCCAGCAGTTTAGGGAGCAGGGGGGGGATCGGTCAGCCCCAGCATTTT
TRBJ2-3 . TRBV5-5 . CASSSVGTDTQYF TGTGCCAGCAGCTCCGTTGGCACAGATACGCAGTATTTT
TRBJ1-2 . TRBV10-3 . CAISESNPGLPEF TGTGCCATCAGTGAGTCGAATCCGGGACTGCCAGAATTC
TRBJ2-1 . TRBV28 TRBD2 CASSALAGVFPEQFF TGTGCCAGCAGTGCACTAGCGGGAGTATTTCCTGAGCAGTTCTTC
TRBJ2-7 . TRBV7-2 . CASSLGRPYYEQYF TGTGCCAGCAGCTTAGGTCGTCCCTACTACGAGCAGTACTTC
TRBJ2-1 . TRBV6-5 TRBD2 CASSYVVAGDIEQFF TGTGCCAGCAGTTACGTGGTAGCGGGAGATATTGAGCAGTTCTTC
TRBJ2-7 . TRBV7-9 TRBD1 CASSSTRDRGPYEQYF TGTGCCAGCAGCTCAACCCGGGACAGGGGTCCCTACGAGCAGTACTTC
TRBJ2-7 few TRBV27 . CASSLQSSYEQYF TGTGCCAGCAGTTTGCAGAGCTCCTACGAGCAGTACTTC
TRBJ2-1 . TRBV7-3 . CASSPQGAGVNEQFF TGTGCCAGCAGCCCCCAAGGGGCAGGGGTCAATGAGCAGTTCTTC
TRBJ2-3 . TRBV4-3 . CASSVRSGGTSTDTQYF TGCGCCAGCAGCGTCCGAAGTGGGGGGACAAGCACAGATACGCAGTATTTT
TRBJ2-2 . TRBV6-5 . CASRPDRRNTGELFF TGTGCCAGCAGGCCGGACAGACGGAACACCGGGGAGCTGTTTTTT
TRBJ2-5 . TRBV5-5 TRBD2 CASEGLAITRRETQYF TGTGCCAGCGAGGGACTAGCGATCACCCGGAGGGAGACCCAGTACTTC
TRBJ1-2 . TRBV20-1 . CSAVSPMGYGYTF TGCAGTGCTGTTTCACCGATGGGCTATGGCTACACCTTC
TRBJ1-4 . TRBV12-3/TRBV12-4 . CASSPREKLFF TGTGCCAGCAGTCCGCGTGAAAAACTGTTTTTT
TRBJ2-2 once TRBV27 . CASTLGGGELFF TGTGCCAGCACCTTGGGCGGCGGGGAGCTGTTTTTT
TRBJ2-2 . TRBV9 . CASRALSDGELFF TGTGCCAGCAGAGCTCTCTCGGACGGGGAGCTGTTTTTT
TRBJ1-5 . TRBV20-1 . CSASEYGVLINQPQHF TGCAGTGCTAGTGAGTACGGGGTCTTAATCAATCAGCCCCAGCATTTT
TRBJ1-3 . TRBV30 . CAWSVPRGDAGNTIYF TGTGCCTGGAGTGTACCCCGGGGGGACGCTGGAAACACCATATATTTT
TRBJ2-1 . TRBV30 TRBD2 CAWAILAGYNEQFF TGTGCCTGGGCAATACTAGCGGGTTACAATGAGCAGTTCTTC
TRBJ2-4 . TRBV15 . CATSNSPPGRFQYF TGTGCCACCAGCAACTCGCCGCCAGGGAGGTTTCAGTACTTC
TRBJ2-3 . TRBV28 TRBD1 CASSLGTGATDTQYF TGTGCCAGCAGTTTGGGGACAGGGGCAACAGATACGCAGTATTTT
TRBJ1-2 . TRBV6-1 . CASSPNTAQGRYGYTF TGTGCCAGCAGTCCCAACACAGCACAAGGACGCTATGGCTACACCTTC